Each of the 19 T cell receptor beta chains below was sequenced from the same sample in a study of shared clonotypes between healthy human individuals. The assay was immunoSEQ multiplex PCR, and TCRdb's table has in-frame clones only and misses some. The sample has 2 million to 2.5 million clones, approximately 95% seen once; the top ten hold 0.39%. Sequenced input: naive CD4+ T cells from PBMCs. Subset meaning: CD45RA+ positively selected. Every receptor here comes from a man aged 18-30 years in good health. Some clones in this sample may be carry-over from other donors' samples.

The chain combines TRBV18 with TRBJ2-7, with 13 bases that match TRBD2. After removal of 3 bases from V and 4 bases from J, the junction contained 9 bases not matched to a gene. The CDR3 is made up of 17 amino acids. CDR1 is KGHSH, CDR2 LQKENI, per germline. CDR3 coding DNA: TGTGCCAGCTCACCGACGCGGACTAGCGGGAGTCTATACGAGCAGTACTTC. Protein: CASSPTRTSGSLYEQYF.

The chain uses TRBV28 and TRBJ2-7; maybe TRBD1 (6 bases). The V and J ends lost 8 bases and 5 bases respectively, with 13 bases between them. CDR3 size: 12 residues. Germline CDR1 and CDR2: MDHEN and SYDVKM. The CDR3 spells CASVTQGNEQYF. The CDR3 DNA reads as TGTGCCAGCGTTACCCAGGGGAACGAGCAGTACTTC.

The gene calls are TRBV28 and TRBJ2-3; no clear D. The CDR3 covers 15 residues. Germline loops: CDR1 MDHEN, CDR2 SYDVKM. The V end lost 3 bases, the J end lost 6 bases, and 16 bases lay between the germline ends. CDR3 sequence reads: CASSLSGPTVDTQYF. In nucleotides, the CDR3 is TGTGCCAGCAGTTTGTCCGGACCAACAGTGGATACGCAGTATTTT. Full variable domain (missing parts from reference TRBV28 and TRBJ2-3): DVKVTQSSRYLVKRTGEKVFLECVQDMDHENMFWYRQDPGLGLRLIYFSYDVKMKEKGDIPEGYSVSREKKERFSLILESASTNQTSMYLCASSLSGPTVDTQYFGPGTRLTVL.

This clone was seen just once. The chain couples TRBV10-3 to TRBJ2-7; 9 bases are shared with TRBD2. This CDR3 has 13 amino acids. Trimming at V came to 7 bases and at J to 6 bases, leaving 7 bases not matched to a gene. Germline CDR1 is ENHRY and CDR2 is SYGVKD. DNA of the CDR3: TGTGCCATCATGGGGGCGGGAGGGCCCGAGCAGTACTTC. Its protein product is CAIMGAGGPEQYF.

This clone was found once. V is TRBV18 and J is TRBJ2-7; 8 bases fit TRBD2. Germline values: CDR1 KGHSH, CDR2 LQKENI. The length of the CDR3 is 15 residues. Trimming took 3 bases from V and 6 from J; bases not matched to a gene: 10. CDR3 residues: CASSPPGGTSPEQYF. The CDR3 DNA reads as TGTGCCAGCTCACCGCCCGGGGGGACTAGTCCCGAGCAGTACTTC.

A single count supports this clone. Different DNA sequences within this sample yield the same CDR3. The CDR3 protein is CASSPQGASTDTQYF. CDR3 nucleotides: TGTGCCAGCAGCCCGCAGGGGGCGAGCACAGATACGCAGTATTTT. This chain links TRBV7-2 with TRBJ2-3; 8 bases match TRBD1. J gave up 0 bases and V 5 bases, and 4 bases lay outside the gene matches. CDR3 length: 15 residues. Germline V CDR1 and CDR2: SGHTA, FQGNSA.

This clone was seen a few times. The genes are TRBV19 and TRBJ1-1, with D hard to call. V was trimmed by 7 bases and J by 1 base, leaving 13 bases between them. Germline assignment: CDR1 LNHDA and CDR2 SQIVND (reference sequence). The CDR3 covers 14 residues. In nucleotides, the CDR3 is TGTGCCAGTACCCCCTCCAGTTGGAACACTGAAGCTTTCTTT. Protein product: CASTPSSWNTEAFF.

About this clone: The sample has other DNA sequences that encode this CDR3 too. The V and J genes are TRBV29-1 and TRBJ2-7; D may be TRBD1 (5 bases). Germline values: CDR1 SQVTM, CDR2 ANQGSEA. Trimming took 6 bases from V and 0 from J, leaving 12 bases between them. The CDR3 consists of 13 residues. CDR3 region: CSVLQGLSYEQYF. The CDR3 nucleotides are TGCAGCGTACTCCAGGGTCTCTCCTACGAGCAGTACTTC.

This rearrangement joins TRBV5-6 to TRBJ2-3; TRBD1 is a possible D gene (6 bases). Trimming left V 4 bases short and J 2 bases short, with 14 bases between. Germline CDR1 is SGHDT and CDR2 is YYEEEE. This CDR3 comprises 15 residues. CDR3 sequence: CASSLYRDNTDTQYF. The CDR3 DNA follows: TGTGCCAGCAGCCTGTACAGGGACAACACAGATACGCAGTATTTT.

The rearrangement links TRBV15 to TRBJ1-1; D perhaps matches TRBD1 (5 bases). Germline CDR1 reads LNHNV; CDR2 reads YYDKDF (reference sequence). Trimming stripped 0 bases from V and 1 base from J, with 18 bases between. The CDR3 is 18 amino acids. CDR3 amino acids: CATSRDRRGRRGNTEAFF. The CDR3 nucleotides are TGTGCCACCAGCAGAGATCGACGGGGTAGAAGGGGGAACACTGAAGCTTTCTTT.

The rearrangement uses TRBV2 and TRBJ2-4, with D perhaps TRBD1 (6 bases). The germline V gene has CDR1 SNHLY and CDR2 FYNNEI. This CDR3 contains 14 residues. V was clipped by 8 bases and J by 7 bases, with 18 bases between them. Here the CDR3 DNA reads TGTGCCAGCGGCACAACCAGGGGTGGGAACATTCAGTACTTC. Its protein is CASGTTRGGNIQYF.

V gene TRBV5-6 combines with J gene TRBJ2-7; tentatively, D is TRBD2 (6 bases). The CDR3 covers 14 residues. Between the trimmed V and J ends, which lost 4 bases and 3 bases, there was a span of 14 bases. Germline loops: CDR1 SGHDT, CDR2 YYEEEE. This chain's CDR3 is CASSRRAGYYEQYF. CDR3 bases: TGTGCCAGCAGCCGACGGGCGGGATACTACGAGCAGTACTTC.

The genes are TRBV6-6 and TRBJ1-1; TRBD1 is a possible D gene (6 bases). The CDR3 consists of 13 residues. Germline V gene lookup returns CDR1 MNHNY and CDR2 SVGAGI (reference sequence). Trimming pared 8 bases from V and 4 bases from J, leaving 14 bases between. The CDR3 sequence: CASRTEGITEAFF. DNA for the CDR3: TGTGCCAGCCGGACAGAGGGGATCACTGAAGCTTTCTTT.

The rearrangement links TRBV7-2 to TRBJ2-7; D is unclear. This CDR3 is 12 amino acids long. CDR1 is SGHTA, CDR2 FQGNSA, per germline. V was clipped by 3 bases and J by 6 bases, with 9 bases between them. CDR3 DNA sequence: TGTGCCAGCAGCTTTACCAACGGCGAGCAGTACTTC. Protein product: CASSFTNGEQYF.

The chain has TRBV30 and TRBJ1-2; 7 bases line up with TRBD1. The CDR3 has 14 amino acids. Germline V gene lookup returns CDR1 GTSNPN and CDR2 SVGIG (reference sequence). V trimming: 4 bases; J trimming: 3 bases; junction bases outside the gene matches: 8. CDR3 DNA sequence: TGTGCCTGGACTCCCTGGGGGACAGACTATGGCTACACCTTC. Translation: CAWTPWGTDYGYTF.

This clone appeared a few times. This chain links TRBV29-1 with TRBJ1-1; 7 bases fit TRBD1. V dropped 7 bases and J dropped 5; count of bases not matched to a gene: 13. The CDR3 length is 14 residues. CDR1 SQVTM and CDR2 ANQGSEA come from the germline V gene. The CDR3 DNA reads TGCAGCGGACGGAGGACAGGCTTGACTACTGAAGCTTTCTTT. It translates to CSGRRTGLTTEAFF.

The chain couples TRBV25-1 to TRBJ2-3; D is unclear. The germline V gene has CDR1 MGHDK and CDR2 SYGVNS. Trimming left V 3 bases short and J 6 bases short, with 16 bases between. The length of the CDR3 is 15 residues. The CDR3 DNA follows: TGTGCCAGCAGTGATACGGGCCAAGTGGCGGATACGCAGTATTTT. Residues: CASSDTGQVADTQYF. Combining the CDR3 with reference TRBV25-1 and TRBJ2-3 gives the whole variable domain EADIYQTPRYLVIGTGKKITLECSQTMGHDKMYWYQQDPGMELHLIHYSYGVNSTEKGDLSSESTVSRIRTEHFPLTLESARPSHTSQYLCASSDTGQVADTQYFGPGTRLTVL.

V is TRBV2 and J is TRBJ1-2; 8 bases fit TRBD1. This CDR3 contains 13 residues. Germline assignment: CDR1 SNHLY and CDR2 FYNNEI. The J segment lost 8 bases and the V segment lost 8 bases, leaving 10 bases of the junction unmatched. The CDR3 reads CASGQDRVGGYTF. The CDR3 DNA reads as TGTGCCAGCGGGCAGGACAGGGTAGGCGGCTACACCTTC. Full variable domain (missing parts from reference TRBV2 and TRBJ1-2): EPEVTQTPSHQVTQMGQEVILRCVPISNHLYFYWYRQILGQKVEFLVSFYNNEISEKSEIFDDQFSVERPDGSNFTLKIRSTKLEDSAMYFCASGQDRVGGYTFGSGTRLTVV.

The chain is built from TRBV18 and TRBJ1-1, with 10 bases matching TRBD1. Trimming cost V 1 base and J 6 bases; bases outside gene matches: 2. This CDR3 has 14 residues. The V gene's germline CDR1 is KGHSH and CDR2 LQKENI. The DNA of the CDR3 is TGTGCCAGCTCACCACAGACAGGGGGCCCTGAAGCTTTCTTT. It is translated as CASSPQTGGPEAFF.